What follows is one T cell receptor (beta chain) and its context. This CDR3 has 15 amino acids. V shed 1 base and J shed 6 bases, with 16 bases lying between them. Germline V gene sequence: CDR1 SGHDT, CDR2 YYEEEE. This sample was included in a study of blood T cells in healthy people across ages. Through a sample-barcoded 5' primer and a J-beta primer mix, a second PCR was run for roughly 7 to 11 cycles. TCRdb itself ran the 5' RACE reads through MiXCR, one entry per CDR3 protein. The table includes around 1.5 million distinct CDR3 sequences, about 35% detected once. A minimum of 6 million PBMCs was isolated per sample.

The chain has TRBV5-6 and TRBJ1-1; D is unresolved. The source is a woman aged 25 to 39 in good health. The sequencing input was blood. Here the CDR3 reads CASSLRMGDGPEAFF. CDR3 coding DNA: TGTGCCAGCAGCTTGAGGATGGGCGATGGGCCTGAAGCTTTCTTT.